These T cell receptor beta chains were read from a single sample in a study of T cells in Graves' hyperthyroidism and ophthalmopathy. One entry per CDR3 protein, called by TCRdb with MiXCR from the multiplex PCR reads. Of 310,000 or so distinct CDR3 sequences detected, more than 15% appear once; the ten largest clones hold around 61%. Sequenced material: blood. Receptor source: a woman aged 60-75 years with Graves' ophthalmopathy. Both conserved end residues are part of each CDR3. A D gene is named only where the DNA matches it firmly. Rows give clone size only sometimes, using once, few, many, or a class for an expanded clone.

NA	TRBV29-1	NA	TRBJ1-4	TGCAGCGTTCGGACACATCTACGGGGTAATGAAAAACTGTTTTTT	CSVRTHLRGNEKLFF
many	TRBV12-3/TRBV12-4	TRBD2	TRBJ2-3	TGTGCCAGCAGTTCAAACCCCGGGACTAGCGGAGAGACAGATACGCAGTATTTT	CASSSNPGTSGETDTQYF
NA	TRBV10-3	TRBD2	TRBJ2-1	TGTGCCAGCAGCCTTGCTAGCGGGAGCTCCTACAATGAGCAGTTCTTC	CASSLASGSSYNEQFF
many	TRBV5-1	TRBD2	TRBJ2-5	TGCGCCAGCAGCTGGACTCCGACTAGCGACTTGGGTCGGGCCCAGTACTTC	CASSWTPTSDLGRAQYF
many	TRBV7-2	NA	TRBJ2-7	TGTGCCAGCAGCTCTTATGGGACGACTAGCGAGCAGTACTTC	CASSSYGTTSEQYF
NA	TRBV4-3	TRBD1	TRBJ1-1	TGCGCCAGCAGCCAAATGACAGGGGCAGGGACTGAAGCTTTCTTT	CASSQMTGAGTEAFF
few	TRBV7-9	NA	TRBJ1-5	TGTGCCAGCAGCTTAGCGCTACAGGGTAGTCAGCCCCAGCATTTT	CASSLALQGSQPQHF
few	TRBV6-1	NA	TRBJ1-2	TGTGCCAGCAGTGAAGGGTCTGGAGCTAACTATGGCTACACCTTC	CASSEGSGANYGYTF
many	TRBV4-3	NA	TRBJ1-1	TGCGCCAGCAGCCAAGTGAGGCGCACGGACGGAGTGGAAGCTTTCTTT	CASSQVRRTDGVEAFF
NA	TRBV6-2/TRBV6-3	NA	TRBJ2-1	TGTGCCAGCAGTTACTTTTCGGGGAATGAGCAGTTCTTC	CASSYFSGNEQFF
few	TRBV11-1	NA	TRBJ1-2	TGTGCCAGCAGCTTAGCGGGTCAGGGTCACGATGGCTACACCTTC	CASSLAGQGHDGYTF
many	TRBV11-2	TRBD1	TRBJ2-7	TGTGCCAGCAGCCGCGGTGAGGACCGACAGGGGCAGTACTTC	CASSRGEDRQGQYF
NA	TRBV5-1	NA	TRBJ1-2	TGCGCCAGCAGCTTGACAGGTTCAGATAACTATGGCTACACCTTC	CASSLTGSDNYGYTF
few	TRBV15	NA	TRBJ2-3	TGTGCCACCAGCACAGAGATTTTGGCAGATACGCAGTATTTT	CATSTEILADTQYF
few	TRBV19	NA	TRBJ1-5	TGTGCTAGTAAGTCAGGGGCCCCCAATCAGCCCCAGCATTTT	CASKSGAPNQPQHF
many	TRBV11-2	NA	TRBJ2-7	TGTGCCAGCAGCTCATATAGCGGAGTCGAGCAGTACTTC	CASSSYSGVEQYF
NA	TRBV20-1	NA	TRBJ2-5	TGCAGTGCTAGCGGGAGTGGTGAGACCCAGTACTTC	CSASGSGETQYF
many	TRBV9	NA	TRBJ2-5	TGTGCCAGCAGCGTAGCAGTTGAGGAGACCCAGTACTTC	CASSVAVEETQYF
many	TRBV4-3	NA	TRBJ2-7	TGCGCCAGCAGCCAAGATCCGTACAGGGAGGGCTCCTACGAGCAGTACTTC	CASSQDPYREGSYEQYF
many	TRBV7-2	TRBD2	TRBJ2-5	TGTGCCAGCAGCTTAAGGGGGTTAGCGGGAGGGGGAGAGACCCAGTACTTC	CASSLRGLAGGGETQYF
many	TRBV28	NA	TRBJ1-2	TGTGCCACCCACGAACCTAACAGGGAAGACGGCTACACCTTC	CATHEPNREDGYTF
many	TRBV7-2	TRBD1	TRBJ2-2	TGTGCCAGCAGCCGACAGGGGGCGGCTCTGGCCGGGGAGCTGTTTTTT	CASSRQGAALAGELFF
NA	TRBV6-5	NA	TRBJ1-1	TGTGCCAGCAGTTACCCGGAAGGACGGGCGGGGAGCACTGAAGCTTTCTTT	CASSYPEGRAGSTEAFF
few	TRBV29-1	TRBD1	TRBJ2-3	TGCAGCGTTGCGGGAGGACAGGGGTTAACAGATACGCAGTATTTT	CSVAGGQGLTDTQYF
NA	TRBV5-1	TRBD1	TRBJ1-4	TGCGCCAGCAGCACGGACGGACAGGGAACTAATGAAAAACTGTTTTTT	CASSTDGQGTNEKLFF
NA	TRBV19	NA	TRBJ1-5	TGTGCCAGTAACAAGGGAGGATATAGCAATCAGCCCCAGCATTTT	CASNKGGYSNQPQHF
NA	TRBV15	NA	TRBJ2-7	TGTGCCACCAGCAGCTTTGCAGGGCGTGTAAACGAGCAGTACTTC	CATSSFAGRVNEQYF
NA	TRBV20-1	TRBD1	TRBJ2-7	TGCAGTGCTGGACAGGGGCCCTACGAGCAGTACTTC	CSAGQGPYEQYF